This TCR beta chain was obtained from a study of T cell responses to AZD1222 COVID-19 vaccine. Overall study results and limits: Just a handful of AZD1222 recipients tested seropositive at baseline. Nearly half of spike-specific TCRs reportedly go after variant regions that carry no mutations.

Measured with immunoSEQ multiplex PCR; TCRdb has only the in-frame clones, and not every one. The sample includes fewer than 200,000 clones, roughly 90% of them seen just once. Worth noting for this clone: Its antigen is undetermined.

In germline, CDR1 is LGHDT, CDR2 YNNKEL (reference sequence). This CDR3 is built from 14 residues. Trimming removed 4 bases from V and 10 bases from J; junction bases left unmatched: 12. The sample here was peripheral blood, taken 28 days after the second AZD1222 dose. The origin of this receptor is an adult who received the AZD1222 COVID-19 vaccine. The chain joins TRBV3-1 (or the pseudogene TRBV3-2) to TRBJ1-1, with TRBD1 matching over 7 bases. This CDR3 reads CASSPRPTGKGAFF. The DNA for the CDR3 is TGTGCCAGCAGCCCAAGGCCGACAGGGAAAGGAGCTTTCTTT.